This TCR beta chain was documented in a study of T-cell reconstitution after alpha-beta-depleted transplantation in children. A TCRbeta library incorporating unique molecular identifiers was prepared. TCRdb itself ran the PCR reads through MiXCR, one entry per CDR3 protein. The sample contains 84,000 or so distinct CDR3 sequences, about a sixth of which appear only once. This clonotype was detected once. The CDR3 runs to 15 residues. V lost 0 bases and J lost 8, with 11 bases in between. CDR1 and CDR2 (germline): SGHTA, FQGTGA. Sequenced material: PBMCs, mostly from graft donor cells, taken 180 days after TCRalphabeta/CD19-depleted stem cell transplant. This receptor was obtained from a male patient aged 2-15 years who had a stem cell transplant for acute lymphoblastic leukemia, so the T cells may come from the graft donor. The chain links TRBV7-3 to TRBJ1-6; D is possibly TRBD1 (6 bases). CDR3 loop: CASSLTGGVDSPLHF. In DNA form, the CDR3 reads TGTGCCAGCAGCTTAACAGGGGGAGTAGATTCACCCCTCCACTTT. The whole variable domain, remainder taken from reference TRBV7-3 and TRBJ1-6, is GAGVSQTPSNKVTEKGKYVELRCDPISGHTALYWYRQSLGQGPEFLIYFQGTGAADDSGLPNDRFFAVRPEGSVSTLKIQRTERGDSAVYLCASSLTGGVDSPLHFGNGTRLTVT.